Shown below are 22 T cell receptor beta chains from a single sample sequenced in a study of identical twins. TCRdb used MiXCR to reprocess the 5' RACE reads, holding one entry per CDR3 protein. The sample lists roughly 150,000 distinct CDR3 sequences, 3% to 4.5% occurring once. Sample: memory T cells sorted from blood. The receptors derive from a man between 18 and 29 years old in good health.

The table lists this clonotype with many counts. V and J are TRBV7-2 and TRBJ2-7; 12 nucleotides align to TRBD2. Germline values: CDR1 SGHTA, CDR2 FQGNSA. V dropped 4 bases and J dropped 0; count of bases not matched to a gene: 1. CDR3 length: 15 amino acids. The CDR3 region is CASSSLAGGSYEQYF. DNA for the CDR3: TGTGCCAGCAGCTCACTAGCGGGAGGCTCCTACGAGCAGTACTTC. Using reference TRBV7-2 and TRBJ2-7 for the parts outside the CDR3, the full variable domain is GAGVSQSPSNKVTEKGKDVELRCDPISGHTALYWYRQSLGQGLEFLIYFQGNSAPDKSGLPSDRFSAERTGGSVSTLTIQRTQQEDSAVYLCASSSLAGGSYEQYFGPGTRLTVT.

This clonotype has a count of ten or more. This chain uses TRBV7-9 with TRBJ1-1; D ambiguous. Between the trimmed V and J ends, which lost 7 bases and 2 bases, there was a span of 8 bases. The V gene's germline CDR1 is SEHNR and CDR2 FQNEAQ (reference sequence). This CDR3 region has 12 residues. DNA for the CDR3: TGTGCCAGCATGAACGGCAACACTGAAGCTTTCTTT. Protein sequence: CASMNGNTEAFF.

V usage is TRBV7-9 and J usage is TRBJ2-7, with 7 bases aligning to TRBD1. The CDR3 length is 15 residues. The junction had 9 bases not matched to a gene; V was cut back by 5 bases and J by 2 bases. Per germline, CDR1 SEHNR and CDR2 FQNEAQ (reference sequence). The CDR3 coding sequence is TGTGCCAGCAGCCGAACAGGGGAAGGAGCCTACGAGCAGTACTTC. It is translated as CASSRTGEGAYEQYF. Together with reference TRBV7-9 and TRBJ2-7, the CDR3 gives the full variable domain: DTGVSQNPRHKITKRGQNVTFRCDPISEHNRLYWYRQTLGQGPEFLTYFQNEAQLEKSRLLSDRFSAERPKGSFSTLEIQRTEQGDSAMYLCASSRTGEGAYEQYFGPGTRLTVT.

Many counts were recorded for this clonotype. The chain uses TRBV7-3 and TRBJ2-2; 9 bases align to TRBD1. The CDR3 has 17 residues. CDR1 is SGHTA, CDR2 FQGTGA, per germline. V gave up 4 bases and J gave up 1 base; unmatched junction bases: 7. CDR3 sequence reads: CASSYKPGQGNTGELFF. For the CDR3, the DNA is TGTGCCAGCAGCTACAAGCCGGGACAGGGGAACACCGGGGAGCTGTTTTTT.

In its sample, this clonotype was seen a few times. V and J are TRBV7-8 and TRBJ2-7; 10 bases are shared with TRBD2. Losses at the gene ends were 3 bases for V and 4 bases for J; bases not matched to a gene: 3. The V gene's germline CDR1 is SGHVS and CDR2 FQNEAQ. The CDR3 consists of 14 residues. The CDR3 sequence is CASSFPGLAYEQYF. CDR3 DNA: TGTGCCAGCAGCTTCCCGGGACTAGCGTACGAGCAGTACTTC.

This clonotype was seen repeatedly, ten times or more. V usage is TRBV6-2 or TRBV6-3 and J usage is TRBJ2-5, with 7 bases lining up with TRBD1. This CDR3 contains 15 residues. The germline V gene has CDR1 MNHEY and CDR2 SVGEGT. V shed 10 bases, J shed 0 bases, and the junction held 11 bases outside the gene matches. CDR3 protein: CATSTGVTYQETQYF. The CDR3, as DNA: TGTGCCACTTCAACAGGGGTCACGTACCAAGAGACCCAGTACTTC.

Ten or more counts support this clonotype. The chain is built from TRBV20-1 and TRBJ1-2, with D maybe TRBD1 (6 bases). Germline V lookup: CDR1 DFQATT, CDR2 SNEGSKA (reference sequence). The CDR3 runs 13 residues. V was trimmed by 3 bases and J by 8 bases, leaving 16 bases between them. The CDR3 nucleotides read TGCAGTGCTAGTGTCCCCAGGGGATTCGGCTACACCTTC. Its translation is CSASVPRGFGYTF.

This clonotype was detected only a few times. V usage is TRBV30 and J usage is TRBJ1-2; no firm D call. The germline V gene has CDR1 GTSNPN and CDR2 SVGIG (reference sequence). This CDR3 is 12 amino acids long. The V and J ends lost 3 bases and 5 bases respectively, with 10 bases between them. CDR3 nucleotide sequence: TGTGCCTGGAGAGGGCTCGAGTATGGCTACACCTTC. This codes for CAWRGLEYGYTF.

At least ten counts were recorded for this clonotype. The rearrangement uses TRBV20-1 and TRBJ2-5; 10 nucleotides agree with TRBD2. The V gene end was trimmed by 5 bases and the J gene end by 0 bases; junction bases not matched to a gene: 12. This CDR3 has 17 residues. Per the germline V gene, CDR1 is DFQATT and CDR2 is SNEGSKA (reference sequence). The CDR3 bases are TGCAGTGCTCCTGGCCCTAGCGGGAGAATGTACCAAGAGACCCAGTACTTC. Translation gives CSAPGPSGRMYQETQYF.

This clonotype was seen repeatedly, ten times or more. V gene TRBV12-3 or TRBV12-4 combines with J gene TRBJ1-2; the D is unclear. The germline V and J ends were trimmed by 7 bases and 4 bases, with 13 bases remaining between them. The CDR3 has 13 amino acids. CDR3 coding DNA: TGTGCCAGCACCACCCAATCTGGCTATGGCTACACCTTC. Protein sequence: CASTTQSGYGYTF.

At least ten counts were recorded for this clonotype. The gene calls are TRBV20-1 and TRBJ2-1; TRBD2 aligns across 11 bases. This CDR3 has 14 amino acids. V trimming: 6 bases; J trimming: 6 bases; junction bases outside the gene matches: 7. Germline V gene sequence: CDR1 DFQATT, CDR2 SNEGSKA (reference sequence). The CDR3 loop is CSAISGRAGNEQFF. The CDR3 DNA is TGCAGTGCGATTAGCGGGAGGGCCGGCAATGAGCAGTTCTTC.

This clonotype has a count of ten or more. J is TRBJ1-2 and V is TRBV3-1, with D maybe TRBD1 (6 bases). In germline, CDR1 is LGHDT, CDR2 YNNKEL (reference sequence). V lost 7 bases and J lost 3, with 15 bases in between. The CDR3 covers 14 residues. This CDR3 is CASTHTGLDYGYTF. As DNA, the CDR3 is TGTGCCAGCACCCATACAGGGTTGGACTATGGCTACACCTTC.

This clonotype was detected many times. The genes are TRBV12-3 or TRBV12-4 and TRBJ1-3; TRBD1 agrees at 8 bases. This CDR3 spans 17 amino acids. The ends lost 6 bases at V and 4 bases at J; junction bases unmatched: 14. Here the CDR3 DNA reads TGTGCCAGCAGCGCGAGCGGACAGGGAAGATCCGGAAACACCATATATTTT. The encoded protein is CASSASGQGRSGNTIYF.

There are many counts of this clonotype. This sequence joins TRBV11-3 and TRBJ2-1, with D possibly matching TRBD2 (6 bases). Germline values: CDR1 SGHNT, CDR2 YENEEA. The CDR3 runs to 11 residues. V was trimmed by 11 bases and J by 7 bases, leaving 12 bases between them. CDR3 in DNA: TGTGCCGTCAGGGCGGGGAATGAGCAGTTCTTC. It specifies CAVRAGNEQFF.

This clonotype was seen ten or more times. This chain uses TRBV4-3 with TRBJ1-3; TRBD1 is a possible D gene (5 bases). The CDR3 length is 16 residues. Trimming left V 0 bases short and J 0 bases short, with 9 bases between. CDR1 LGHNA and CDR2 YSLEER come from the germline V gene. CDR3 sequence (DNA): TGCGCCAGCAGCCAAGACGGGGGTACCTCTGGAAACACCATATATTTT. Translation gives CASSQDGGTSGNTIYF.

In its sample, this clonotype was seen many times. CDR3 nucleotides: TGTGCCAGCTCACCACTCCAAGAGACCCAGTACTTC. Its translation: CASSPLQETQYF. This chain connects TRBV18 to TRBJ2-5; the D is unclear. Germline V gene lookup returns CDR1 KGHSH and CDR2 LQKENI. V was shortened by 1 base and J by 1 base, with 1 base between the two germline ends. This CDR3 spans 12 amino acids.

This clonotype was detected ten times or more. The V call is TRBV12-3 or TRBV12-4, the J call TRBJ2-5; TRBD2 agrees at 11 bases. Germline trimming cut 1 base from V and 4 bases from J; bases unmatched to any gene: 17. The CDR3 sequence is 20 residues long. CDR3 nucleotide sequence: TGTGCCAGCAGTTTAGACGGTTTATTAGCGGGAGGGCCATTAAGAGAGACCCAGTACTTC. This sequence encodes CASSLDGLLAGGPLRETQYF.

This clonotype was seen many times. The rearrangement uses TRBV24-1 and TRBJ1-5; 8 nucleotides line up with TRBD1. The V segment lost 4 bases and the J segment 1 base; nucleotides outside the gene matches: 2. Germline V gives CDR1 KGHDR, CDR2 SFDVKD. CDR3 length equals 15 residues. CDR3 nucleotide sequence: TGTGCCACCAGTGAGTGGACAGGGAGCAATCAGCCCCAGCATTTT. Translating it yields CATSEWTGSNQPQHF.

This clonotype showed up many times. The chain is built from TRBV7-6 and TRBJ2-7, with 8 bases identical to TRBD2. Germline values: CDR1 SGHVS, CDR2 FNYEAQ. This CDR3 has 16 residues. Trimming at V came to 4 bases and at J to 0 bases, leaving 8 bases not matched to a gene. The CDR3 protein is CASSSRSGTVSYEQYF. CDR3 nucleotide sequence: TGTGCCAGCAGCTCCCGTAGCGGGACCGTCTCCTACGAGCAGTACTTC.

With regard to this clonotype: This could be a read error, since a much larger clone is one nucleotide away. The chain couples TRBV15 to TRBJ2-4, with D possibly being TRBD1 (5 bases). Germline V gives CDR1 LNHNV, CDR2 YYDKDF (reference sequence). V lost 4 bases to trimming and J lost 2 bases, with 9 bases between them. The CDR3 spans 14 residues. The CDR3 spells CATSNQGTKNIQYF. The CDR3 region has the DNA TGTGCCACCAGCAATCAGGGAACCAAAAACATTCAGTACTTC.

This clonotype was counted many times. This chain joins TRBV6-1 and TRBJ2-7; D ambiguous. This CDR3 is 13 amino acids long. CDR1 is MNHNS, CDR2 SASEGT, per germline. V gave up 6 bases and J gave up 2 bases, with 11 bases separating them. CDR3 in DNA: TGTGCCAGCAGCAAAGGGAATACCTACGAGCAGTACTTC. It codes for CASSKGNTYEQYF.

This clonotype was seen ten or more times. The rearrangement uses TRBV20-1 and TRBJ2-1, with TRBD2 matching 7 bases. Germline CDR1 and CDR2: DFQATT and SNEGSKA (reference sequence). The CDR3 sequence is 16 residues long. V shed 3 bases and J 6 bases; nucleotides not matched to a gene: 14. CDR3 protein: CSASRGRRTRINEQFF. The CDR3 coding sequence is TGCAGTGCTAGTCGGGGTCGGCGGACTAGAATCAATGAGCAGTTCTTC.